This T cell receptor (beta chain) was captured in a study of cytomegalovirus exposure and HLA in healthy donors. The PCR employed 60 Vbeta primers together with 13 Jbeta primers. In the original processing: In a later analysis, the count reached 75 million to 90 million unique TCR beta chains, with 10 million to 11 million shared. Using immunoSEQ multiplex PCR, the repertoire was profiled, and TCRdb retains in-frame clones only, with some absent. That table furnishes V, J and clone size, whereas the DNA furnished D and trimming. The data show 120,000 to 150,000 clones, with around 79% seen just once and less than 3.5% held by the top ten. Note on this clone: Its specificity is not known.

Notes on the study in general: The only immune exposure information that was available was CMV serostatus. The study labeled 150 or so TCR beta chains cytomegalovirus-associated.

Germline CDR1 and CDR2: SNHLY and FYNNEI. V shed 2 bases and J shed 4 bases, with 11 bases lying between them. This CDR3 has 14 residues. The source material was PBMCs. The sequence was obtained from a male donor in good health and CMV-seronegative. V usage is TRBV2 and J usage is TRBJ1-2; D is uncertain. In nucleotides, the CDR3 is TGTGCCAGCAGTGAATTGGCAGGCTCCTATGGCTACACCTTC. Translating gives CASSELAGSYGYTF.